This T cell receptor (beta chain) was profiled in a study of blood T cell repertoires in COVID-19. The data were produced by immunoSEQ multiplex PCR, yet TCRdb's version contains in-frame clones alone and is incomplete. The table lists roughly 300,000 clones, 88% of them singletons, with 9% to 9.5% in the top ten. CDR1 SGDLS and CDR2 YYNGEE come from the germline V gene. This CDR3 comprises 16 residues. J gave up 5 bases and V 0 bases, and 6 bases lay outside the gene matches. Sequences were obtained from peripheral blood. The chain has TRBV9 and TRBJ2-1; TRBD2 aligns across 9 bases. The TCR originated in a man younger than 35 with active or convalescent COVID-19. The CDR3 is CASSVGGGGADNEQFF. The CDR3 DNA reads TGTGCCAGCAGCGTAGGTGGCGGGGGGGCCGACAATGAGCAGTTCTTC. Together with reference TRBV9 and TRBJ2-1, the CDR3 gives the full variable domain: DSGVTQTPKHLITATGQRVTLRCSPRSGDLSVYWYQQSLDQGLQFLIQYYNGEERAKGNILERFSAQQFPDLHSELNLSSLELGDSALYFCASSVGGGGADNEQFFGPGTRLTVL.